The 9 T cell receptor beta chains below all came from one sample that was sequenced in a study of blood T cell repertoires in COVID-19. Assay used: immunoSEQ multiplex PCR; TCRdb lists only in-frame clones, some missing. The sample lists 60,000 to 65,000 clones, under 85% seen once, with around 20% in the top ten. Sequenced material: peripheral blood. All receptors derive from a woman of 80 years or more with active or convalescent COVID-19.

This chain connects TRBV2 to TRBJ1-4, with D perhaps TRBD1 (5 bases). The CDR3 is 14 residues long. Trimming removed 7 bases at V and 5 bases at J, with 14 bases between. Germline V gene sequence: CDR1 SNHLY, CDR2 FYNNEI. The CDR3 region has the DNA TGTGCCAGCAATGGGGCCCTGACGAATGAAAAACTGTTTTTT. It specifies CASNGALTNEKLFF.

The genes are TRBV5-1 and TRBJ1-1, with TRBD1 identical over 8 bases. This CDR3 comprises 15 residues. Germline trimming cut 2 bases from V and 7 bases from J; bases unmatched to any gene: 10. Germline loops: CDR1 SGHRS, CDR2 YFSETQ. The DNA of the CDR3 is TGCGCCAGCAGCTTAACGGGACAGGAAGGCTATGAAGCTTTCTTT. It specifies CASSLTGQEGYEAFF.

The chain has TRBV12-3 or TRBV12-4 and TRBJ2-3, with D unresolved. Trimming left V 4 bases short and J 8 bases short, with 13 bases between. CDR3 length equals 13 residues. The CDR3 nucleotides are TGTGCCAGCAGTTCCCTCGACATAGGTACGCAGTATTTT. Its translation: CASSSLDIGTQYF.

The chain recombines TRBV5-1 with TRBJ1-6; 7 nucleotides line up with TRBD1. The V gene end was trimmed by 2 bases and the J gene end by 5 bases; junction bases not matched to a gene: 4. Germline V CDR1 and CDR2: SGHRS, YFSETQ. The CDR3 has 15 amino acids. The CDR3 region is CASSLSRGNNSPLHF. In DNA, the CDR3 is TGCGCCAGCAGCTTAAGCAGGGGGAATAATTCACCCCTCCACTTT.

This sequence joins TRBV5-1 and TRBJ1-2, with TRBD1 identical over 8 bases. The CDR3 consists of 14 residues. Losses at the gene ends were 4 bases for V and 7 bases for J; bases not matched to a gene: 9. Germline V gene sequence: CDR1 SGHRS, CDR2 YFSETQ. As DNA, the CDR3 is TGCGCCAGCAGCCAGGACAGGGTTTCGGTTGGCTACACCTTC. Amino acids: CASSQDRVSVGYTF.

Remarks on this clone: Different DNA sequences within this sample yield the same CDR3. The chain joins TRBV9 to TRBJ2-2, with 7 bases lining up with TRBD1. CDR3 length: 16 residues. V shed 4 bases, J shed 0 bases, and the junction held 6 bases outside the gene matches. CDR1 is SGDLS and CDR2 is YYNGEE in the germline V gene. CDR3 loop: CASSPRDRPNTGELFF. CDR3 DNA sequence: TGTGCCAGCAGCCCTCGGGACAGACCGAACACCGGGGAGCTGTTTTTT.

This rearrangement joins TRBV5-1 to TRBJ1-2; TRBD1 matches at 9 bases. CDR3 length equals 13 residues. J lost 6 bases, V lost 0 bases, and 0 bases had no gene match. CDR1 SGHRS and CDR2 YFSETQ come from the germline V gene. In DNA, the CDR3 is TGCGCCAGCAGCTTGGGACAGGGGGATGGCTACACCTTC. As protein: CASSLGQGDGYTF.

The chain employs TRBV19 and TRBJ2-2; D gene ambiguous. V was clipped by 1 base and J by 0 bases, with 6 bases between them. The CDR3 contains 15 residues. Germline values: CDR1 LNHDA, CDR2 SQIVND (reference sequence). The CDR3 sequence: CASSIGGSNTGELFF. The CDR3 nucleotides read TGTGCCAGTAGTATAGGAGGTTCGAACACCGGGGAGCTGTTTTTT.

The chain has TRBV3-1 (or the pseudogene TRBV3-2) and TRBJ1-1, with TRBD1 matching over 10 bases. CDR3 length: 15 residues. The trim removed 2 bases at V and 5 bases at J, leaving 5 bases unmatched. CDR1 and CDR2 (germline): LGHDT, YNNKEL (reference sequence). The CDR3: CASSQTDRGRTEAFF. Written as DNA, the CDR3 is TGTGCCAGCAGCCAAACCGACAGGGGGCGAACTGAAGCTTTCTTT.